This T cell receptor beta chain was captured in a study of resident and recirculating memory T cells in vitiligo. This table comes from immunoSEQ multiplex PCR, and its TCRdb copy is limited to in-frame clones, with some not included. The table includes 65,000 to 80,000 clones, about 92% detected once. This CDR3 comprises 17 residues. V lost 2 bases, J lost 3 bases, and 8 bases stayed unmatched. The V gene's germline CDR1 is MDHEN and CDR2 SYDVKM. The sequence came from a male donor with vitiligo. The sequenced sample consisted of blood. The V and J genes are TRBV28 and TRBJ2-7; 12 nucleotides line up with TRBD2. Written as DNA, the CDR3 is TGTGCCAGCAGTTTAAGGACTAGCGGGAACTCCTACTACGAGCAGTACTTC. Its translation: CASSLRTSGNSYYEQYF.